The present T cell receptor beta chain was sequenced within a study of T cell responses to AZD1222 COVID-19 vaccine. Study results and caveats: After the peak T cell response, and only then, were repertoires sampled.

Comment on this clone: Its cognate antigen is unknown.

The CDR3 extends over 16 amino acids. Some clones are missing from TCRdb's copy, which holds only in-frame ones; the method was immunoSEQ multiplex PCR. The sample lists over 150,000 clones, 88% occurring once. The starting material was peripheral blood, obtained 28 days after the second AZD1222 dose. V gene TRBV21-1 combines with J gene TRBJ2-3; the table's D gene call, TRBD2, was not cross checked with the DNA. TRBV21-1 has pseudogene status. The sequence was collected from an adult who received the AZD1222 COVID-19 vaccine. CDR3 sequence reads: CASSSSGAGGTDTQYF. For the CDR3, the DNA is TGTGCCAGCAGCTCCTCAGGAGCGGGGGGGACAGATACGCAGTATTTT.